Included here is one TCR beta chain sequence, with context. What it binds is unknown. The data derive from a study of vaccination effects on CD4 cells after COVID-19. Some clones are missing from TCRdb's copy, which holds only in-frame ones; the method was immunoSEQ multiplex PCR. The sample yields roughly 41,000 clones, approximately 80% seen once. Antigen-specific CD4+ T cells were first expanded with viral peptide pools by the ViraFEST assay and only then sequenced. On roughly day 10 of culture, CD4+ T cells were separated out. Prior SARS-CoV-2 infection was absent in the vaccine recipients, as shown by negative nucleocapsid antibodies. Trimming removed 8 bases at V and 5 bases at J, with 15 bases between. Germline loops: CDR1 MNHEY, CDR2 SVGAGI. CDR3 length: 13 amino acids.

This chain joins TRBV6-5 and TRBJ1-2, with D possibly being TRBD1 (5 bases). The sample here was CD4+ T cells from PBMCs cultured with HCoV-NL63 spike peptides, taken before COVID-19 vaccination. The sequence derives from a human donor who received a COVID-19 vaccine. The CDR3, as DNA: TGTGCCAGCGGACGATCCAGGGATTATGGCTACACCTTC. Protein sequence: CASGRSRDYGYTF.